This TCR beta chain was identified during a study of response to subunit inactivated influenza vaccine. TCRdb reanalysed the RT-PCR reads using MiXCR and keeps one entry per CDR3 protein. The data contain 600,000 to 850,000 distinct CDR3 sequences, 14% of them singletons. About this clonotype itself: Its antigen is as yet unknown.

Study observations and caveats: Authors suggested few new T cells are recruited by each seasonal influenza vaccination.

V lost 1 base to trimming and J lost 5 bases, with 17 bases between them. The CDR3 has 16 residues. Germline V lookup: CDR1 SGHVS, CDR2 FQNEAQ. The clonotype comes from a man aged 50 or older who received an inactivated influenza vaccine. The specimen was PBMCs from blood, collected 14 to 15 days before vaccination. The rearrangement joins TRBV7-8 to TRBJ2-5, with D maybe TRBD2 (6 bases). The CDR3 sequence: CASSLEWRGGRETQYF. For the CDR3, the DNA is TGTGCCAGCAGCTTAGAATGGAGGGGCGGGCGGGAGACCCAGTACTTC. Complete variable domain (other parts from reference TRBV7-8 and TRBJ2-5): GAGVSQSPRYKVAKRGQDVALRCDPISGHVSLFWYQQALGQGPEFLTYFQNEAQLDKSGLPSDRFFAERPEGSVSTLKIQRTQQEDSAVYLCASSLEWRGGRETQYFGPGTRLLVL.